Sequencing of this TCR beta chain was carried out in a study of OX40 agonist ivuxolimab in advanced cancers. Study-level information: Prior therapy, whether anti-PD-1, anti-PD-L1 or anti-CTLA-4, was allowed, and roughly 41% had some. Three patients responded partially, comprising one with hepatocellular carcinoma and two with cutaneous melanoma. Study outcomes and limitations: Partial responders treated at 0.1-3.0 mg/kg exhibited clonal expansion among the lowest measured.

Patients with a history of autoimmune disease or on systemic immunosuppression were excluded. Trimming removed 0 bases at V and 3 bases at J, with 2 bases between. CDR3 length: 12 amino acids. The table came from immunoSEQ multiplex PCR; TCRdb's copy has only in-frame clones and leaves some out. Here the sample spans some 50,000 clones, 83% being singletons. This clone was counted a few times. Its antigen is currently unknown. This specimen was CD4+ or CD8+ T cells sorted from blood, taken in a trial of the OX40 agonist ivuxolimab. The rearrangement joins TRBV6-7 to TRBJ1-1; D remains ambiguous. TRBV6-7 has ORF status, its function being uncertain. The sequence was collected from an adult with an advanced solid tumor such as melanoma, head and neck, liver or kidney cancer. The CDR3 loop is CASSYSHTEAFF. CDR3 coding DNA: TGTGCCAGCAGTTACTCTCACACTGAAGCTTTCTTT.